This is a list of T cell receptor beta chains from one sample in a study of blood T cell repertoires in COVID-19. This table comes from immunoSEQ multiplex PCR, and its TCRdb copy is limited to in-frame clones, with some not included. Here the sample spans 93,000 or so clones, over 75% being singletons. The sample taken for sequencing was peripheral blood. Receptors were obtained from a human donor in a cohort sampled during active COVID-19. Each CDR3 is given without its conserved first and last residue. Fields, in order: J gene, V gene, CDR3 protein.

TRBJ1-1 | TRBV6-5 | ASSYSLVGNTEAF
TRBJ2-3 | TRBV11-2 | ASSLAGYVDTQY
TRBJ1-5 | TRBV19 | ASSREGLSNQPQH
TRBJ2-2 | TRBV4-1 | ASSQEQARDTGELF
TRBJ2-7 | TRBV4-1 | ASSPVLGQGAYEQY
TRBJ1-3 | TRBV7-6 | ASSSSEGNTIY
TRBJ2-2 | TRBV7-2 | ASRRNRDYRSGELF
TRBJ2-1 | TRBV20-1 | SASRGPLEVGYNEQF
TRBJ1-4 | TRBV7-6 | ASSPHGSTNEKLF
TRBJ2-2 | TRBV10-1 | ASSEKPLAGRTGELF
TRBJ1-3 | TRBV5-1 | ASSMNRAPGNTIY
TRBJ1-5 | TRBV15 | ATNRERNNQPQH
TRBJ2-3 | TRBV3-1/TRBV3-2 | ASSQRVSHQITDTQY
TRBJ2-3 | TRBV27 | ASSLTKSSGGPGTDTQY
TRBJ2-2 | TRBV7-6 | ASSSNAGGITGELF
TRBJ2-1 | TRBV5-1 | ASSSSLGAGAYNEQF
TRBJ2-5 | TRBV3-1/TRBV3-2 | ASSPKAQLTQY
TRBJ2-1 | TRBV10-3 | AISDPKTGTYNEQF
TRBJ2-7 | TRBV28 | ASSWVSSRSSYEQY
TRBJ2-3 | TRBV11-3 | ASSRRANGPDTQY
TRBJ2-7 | TRBV11-2 | ASSLFHGSYEQY
TRBJ2-1 | TRBV14 | ASSQQPGQGDNEQF
TRBJ1-4 | TRBV2 | ASSVMAEGKLF
TRBJ1-5 | TRBV9 | ASSVGGDSNQPQH
TRBJ2-6 | TRBV5-5 | ASSLTGQVSTGANVLT
TRBJ2-3 | TRBV29-1 | SVEGLGDGSTDTQY
TRBJ1-5 | TRBV6-5 | ASSIGRQGNQPQH
TRBJ2-1 | TRBV6-5 | ASSYVTSGYNEQF
TRBJ2-7 | TRBV7-9 | ASESRSYEQY
TRBJ1-1 | TRBV5-1 | ASSLGDTGDSEAF
TRBJ1-5 | TRBV15 | ATSRGDRDLNQPQH
TRBJ2-7 | TRBV15 | ATSAPGQGYEQY
TRBJ1-5 | TRBV4-1 | ASSKGQDSNQPQH
TRBJ2-3 | TRBV5-5 | ASSFQGRGTSADTQY
TRBJ1-2 | TRBV6-5 | ASTQDAGGGYT
TRBJ2-1 | TRBV7-9 | ASSPASGGAGRQQF
TRBJ1-6 | TRBV7-8 | VSSSGQADNSPLH
TRBJ2-3 | TRBV7-2 | ASSFTRGSSADTQY
TRBJ2-2 | TRBV7-7 | ASSRGLAGRTGELF
TRBJ2-1 | TRBV19 | ASSISGSRRLGNEQF
TRBJ2-7 | TRBV11-2 | ASSLTQGYEQY
TRBJ2-1 | TRBV3-1/TRBV3-2 | ASSQLAGGYNEQF
TRBJ1-4 | TRBV27 | ASSLPGEGEKLF
TRBJ1-5 | TRBV28 | ASSLLNNQPQH
TRBJ1-1 | TRBV28 | ASSYWEGGTEAF
TRBJ2-7 | TRBV28 | ASSLTGREQY
TRBJ2-3 | TRBV5-6 | ASSFSGRASTDTQY
TRBJ1-3 | TRBV30 | AWRTGKAGNTIY